This record looks at one T cell receptor (beta chain) sequence and its context. Its target antigen remains unknown. No base-level quality is on record; no much larger clone is a single base apart. The data stem from a study of shared clonotypes between healthy human individuals (dated by TCRdb to 2020 to 2021). The study in broad terms: Three men and two women, aged 18 to 49 years, made up the cohort. Libraries were prepared and TCR repertoires were sequenced by different laboratories using diverse techniques, in order to increase sequencing depth and limit assay-specific biases. The study deeply sequenced blood TCR repertoires of about 5 healthy adults to estimate repertoire size and the extent of clonotype sharing between individuals. Each donor's leukapheresis produced roughly between about 0.85 and 10 billion PBMCs. For each donor, CD4 naive and CD4 memory were each given three plates, CD8 naive was given two plates, and CD8 memory was given one plate. Here is what the overall study found, with its caveats: The genetic and exposure-history diversity represented was limited by the small number of donors. Pairwise subsampling indicated that sequencing depth was expected to affect the degree of clonotype sharing among donors. Only blood was sampled, and tissue TCR repertoires likely differ from those in blood. Even with the large sequencing depth, rarefaction of the sorted-subset datasets indicated that sequencing was incomplete. Across a few donors, roughly 5.4% of naive CD4, roughly 3.5% of naive CD8, 2.3% of memory CD4, and under 0.45% of memory CD8 clonotypes were shared. Higher generation probabilities were observed for clonotypes shared by all four sorted-subset donors than for non-shared clonotypes. Naive subsets generally had larger estimated clonotype richness than memory subsets did.

The donors were healthy, HIV-negative adults with no recently reported acute infections or vaccinations. All donors were Caucasian adults living in Nashville, Tennessee, USA. CD4+ T cells were enriched by magnetic negative selection, after which naive cells were positively selected on CD45RA and the negative fraction was taken as the memory subset. Blood was collected by leukapheresis, and PBMCs were isolated by Ficoll-Histopaque density gradient centrifugation and then cryopreserved in liquid nitrogen vapor phase. Analytical flow cytometry was used to check the purity and quantity of every magnetically sorted T cell population. Each sorted fraction had its genomic DNA isolated and then quantified by UV absorbance on a Nanodrop 2000c. At the junction V is shortened by 5 bases and J by 0 bases, with 10 bases in between. Taken from cysteine to phenylalanine, the CDR3 has 15 residues. Only CDR3 DNA remains: 45 bases, in frame from the first base. From the germline V gene, CDR1 is SNHLY and CDR2 is FYNNEI.

TCR CDR3 regions were amplified from genomic DNA by multiplex PCR using the deep immunoSEQ assay. For each cell subset, the extracted genomic DNA was distributed evenly across all wells of several immunoSEQ 96-well plates, and each plate served as one replicate. Each replicate PCR for sorted subsets received about 180 ng genomic DNA, equal to tens of thousands of T cell genomes. The purified libraries were quantified using a Qubit 3.0 fluorometer, sized with a Bioanalyzer 2100, and then quantified again using the KAPA Library Quantification kit. A separate single-read 150-cycle Illumina NextSeq 550 flow cell was used to sequence each immunoSEQ 96-well plate. Regarding the original processing steps: Because the immunoSEQ output held only junctional sequences and lacked quality scores, the filtering could not match the filtering applied to full-length reads. To assign V/J genes and CDR3, sequences were annotated against IMGT germline references using PyIR, a Python wrapper for IgBLAST v1.9. Reads were filtered out if the reads had weak V/J assignments (E-value above 1e-6), no CDR3, stop codons, out-of-frame junctions, or ambiguous translated residues. V3J clonotypes were defined as sequences sharing the same inferred V gene, J gene, and CDR3 amino acid sequence. Percentage overlap between repertoires was computed as shared unique clonotypes divided by the size of the smaller repertoire. Richness of each repertoire was evaluated using RTK rarefaction, the Chao1 estimator, and Recon v2.1 estimates of unobserved clonotypes. Generation probabilities for all TCRbeta clonotypes obtained by the gDNA method from a few donors were computed using OLGA. Here the immuneACCESS table is served through TCRdb, limited to in-frame sequences with V and J called. Missing clones are a known gap in these copies; in checked studies unresolved V genes cover under half, and the rest lacks a known reason. V, J and clone size are taken as reported in that table, and D and trimming were inferred from the DNA itself. The sample data list 600,000 to 750,000 clones, and about two thirds of these were observed just once. The ten top clones hold approximately 2% of the sample.

This chain is built from TRBV2 and TRBJ1-4; perhaps TRBD1 is the D gene, with 5 bases matching. Specimen: memory CD4+ T cells sorted from blood. Read against the paper, the sample's cell subset or site label means: CD45RA-negative fraction. This sequence originates from a woman aged 25 to 45 in good health. The CDR3 reads CASSSQEATNEKLFF. The bases are TGTGCCAGCAGTTCACAGGAGGCAACTAATGAAAAACTGTTTTTT.